The 7 T cell receptor beta chains below all came from one sample that was sequenced in a study of blood T cell repertoires in COVID-19. TCRdb's table, derived via immunoSEQ multiplex PCR, lists solely in-frame clones and lacks some. The sample holds some 170,000 clones, about four fifths seen once. What was sequenced was peripheral blood. Receptor source: a woman aged 40 to 50 with COVID-19, enrolled during active disease.

V and J are TRBV7-9 and TRBJ2-1; unclear D gene. V was trimmed by 1 base and J by 9 bases, leaving 19 bases between them. The length of the CDR3 is 16 residues. The germline V gene encodes CDR1 SEHNR and CDR2 FQNEAQ (reference sequence). CDR3 region: CASSLDFGGVPSEQFF. Written as DNA, the CDR3 is TGTGCCAGCAGCTTAGATTTTGGCGGAGTGCCGTCTGAGCAGTTCTTC.

This rearrangement joins TRBV6-5 to TRBJ2-3; 12 bases align to TRBD2. CDR3 length: 15 residues. After removal of 6 bases from V and 6 bases from J, the junction contained 7 bases not matched to a gene. CDR1 and CDR2 from the germline V gene are MNHEY and SVGAGI. CDR3: CASRQLAGGFDTQYF. Here the CDR3 DNA reads TGTGCCAGCAGGCAACTAGCGGGAGGTTTTGATACGCAGTATTTT.

This clone was seen a few times. The J gene is TRBJ2-7, the V gene TRBV7-2, with TRBD2 matching over 13 bases. CDR3 length: 15 amino acids. Trimming took 5 bases from V and 6 from J; bases not matched to a gene: 7. The germline CDR1 and CDR2 sequences are SGHTA and FQGNSA. CDR3 bases: TGTGCCAGCAGCCCGTTGGGACTAGCGGGAAGCGAGCAGTACTTC. This gives the protein CASSPLGLAGSEQYF. Together with reference TRBV7-2 and TRBJ2-7, the CDR3 gives the full variable domain: GAGVSQSPSNKVTEKGKDVELRCDPISGHTALYWYRQSLGQGLEFLIYFQGNSAPDKSGLPSDRFSAERTGGSVSTLTIQRTQQEDSAVYLCASSPLGLAGSEQYFGPGTRLTVT.

The chain is built from TRBV18 and TRBJ1-2; no reliable D call. V dropped 4 bases and J dropped 6 bases, with 15 bases sitting between them. Germline-derived CDR1 and CDR2 are KGHSH and LQKENI. The CDR3 consists of 14 residues. In DNA, the CDR3 is TGTGCCAGCTCACGAGAGAGTTTTTCAAATGGCTACACCTTC. This encodes CASSRESFSNGYTF.

The chain links TRBV6-1 to TRBJ1-2; the D is unclear. V was shortened by 1 base and J by 5 bases, with 8 bases between the two germline ends. In germline, CDR1 is MNHNS, CDR2 SASEGT. The CDR3 length is 13 residues. The CDR3 loop reads CASSEDPQYGYTF. CDR3 coding DNA: TGTGCCAGCAGTGAAGACCCGCAGTATGGCTACACCTTC.

The table lists this clone with a few counts. The V call is TRBV3-1 (or the pseudogene TRBV3-2), the J call TRBJ1-3; 11 bases align to TRBD1. The V segment lost 5 bases and the J segment 7 bases; nucleotides outside the gene matches: 16. The CDR3 is 18 residues long. Germline CDR1 LGHDT, CDR2 YNNKEL (reference sequence). As DNA, the CDR3 is TGTGCCAGCAGCAAAACCCGGGACAGGGGGTCTATGCGTAACACCATATATTTT. Protein: CASSKTRDRGSMRNTIYF.

The V gene is TRBV29-1, the J gene TRBJ1-2, with D hard to call. Germline V gives CDR1 SQVTM, CDR2 ANQGSEA. V lost 2 bases and J lost 8, with 12 bases in between. The CDR3 sequence is 12 residues long. CDR3 sequence: CSVESQQIGYTF. CDR3 DNA: TGCAGCGTTGAATCCCAACAGATCGGCTACACCTTC.